A selection of T cell receptor beta chains follows, all from one sample in a study of neoadjuvant anti-PD-1 for oral cavity cancer. The repertoire was sequenced with immunoSEQ multiplex PCR; TCRdb's copy has only in-frame clones and lacks some. Among about 24,000 clones listed, 26% were seen once. The specimen comprised tumor tissue, sampled after nivolumab (anti-PD-1) treatment. The receptors originated from a person between 40 and 80 years old with oral cavity squamous cell carcinoma. Each CDR3 is given with its conserved first and last residue. The order of the fields is clone size, J gene, V gene, D gene, CDR3 length, CDR3 protein, CDR3 DNA. A D gene is named only where the DNA matches it firmly. Clone size is shown for a subset of rows, as once, few, many or a class of expanded clone.

size: few; J: TRBJ2-7; V: TRBV7-9; D: TRBD2; length: 15; CDR3: CASSHPGLANYEQYF; DNA: TGTGCCAGCAGCCACCCGGGACTAGCGAACTACGAGCAGTACTTC
size: .; J: TRBJ2-7; V: TRBV28; D: .; length: 15; CDR3: CASRGIDGSSYEQYF; DNA: TGTGCCAGCCGAGGCATCGATGGATCCTCCTACGAGCAGTACTTC
size: few; J: TRBJ2-7; V: TRBV18; D: .; length: 14; CDR3: CASSPLKDTYEQYF; DNA: TGTGCCAGCTCACCATTGAAAGATACCTACGAGCAGTACTTC
size: few; J: TRBJ2-2; V: TRBV7-8; D: TRBD2; length: 16; CDR3: CASSLAASGNTGELFF; DNA: TGTGCCAGCAGCTTAGCGGCTAGCGGGAACACCGGGGAGCTGTTTTTT
size: many; J: TRBJ2-7; V: TRBV10-3; D: .; length: 12; CDR3: CAISGLVYEQYF; DNA: TGTGCCATCAGTGGTCTGGTCTACGAGCAGTACTTC
size: .; J: TRBJ2-7; V: TRBV28; D: .; length: 12; CDR3: CASSLAGYEQYF; DNA: TGTGCCAGCAGTTTAGCAGGCTACGAGCAGTACTTC
size: medium-sized; J: TRBJ2-5; V: TRBV4-1; D: .; length: 11; CDR3: CASSQEETQYF; DNA: TGCGCCAGCAGCCAAGAAGAGACCCAGTACTTC
size: few; J: TRBJ1-4; V: TRBV19; D: .; length: 15; CDR3: CASSKDSSLNEKLFF; DNA: TGTGCCAGTAGTAAGGACAGTAGCCTTAATGAAAAACTGTTTTTT
size: few; J: TRBJ2-1; V: TRBV7-3; D: TRBD2; length: 14; CDR3: CASSRTSLSNEQFF; DNA: TGTGCCAGCAGCCGGACTAGCTTGAGCAATGAGCAGTTCTTC
size: .; J: TRBJ2-7; V: TRBV30; D: TRBD2; length: 13; CDR3: CAWVAGGTYEQYF; DNA: TGTGCCTGGGTAGCGGGGGGTACCTACGAGCAGTACTTC
size: few; J: TRBJ1-5; V: TRBV19; D: .; length: 15; CDR3: CASSRAMAVEQPQHF; DNA: TGTGCCAGTAGTCGGGCCATGGCCGTGGAGCAGCCCCAGCATTTT
size: .; J: TRBJ2-7; V: TRBV30; D: .; length: 12; CDR3: CAWSLLGSEQYF; DNA: TGTGCCTGGAGTCTCCTGGGCTCCGAGCAGTACTTC
size: many; J: TRBJ1-6; V: TRBV19; D: .; length: 16; CDR3: CATSTTGRSVNSPLHF; DNA: TGTGCCACCAGTACGACGGGACGGAGTGTGAATTCACCCCTCCACTTT
size: few; J: TRBJ1-1; V: TRBV7-2; D: .; length: 14; CDR3: CASSSRSPNTEAFF; DNA: TGTGCCAGCAGCTCGAGGAGCCCGAACACTGAAGCTTTCTTT
size: .; J: TRBJ2-5; V: TRBV18; D: TRBD1; length: 15; CDR3: CASSPRTGFGETQYF; DNA: TGTGCCAGCTCACCGCGGACAGGGTTCGGAGAGACCCAGTACTTC
size: .; J: TRBJ1-5; V: TRBV4-2; D: .; length: 16; CDR3: CASSQGAQGGNQPQHF; DNA: TGTGCCAGCAGCCAAGGCGCTCAAGGTGGCAATCAGCCCCAGCATTTT
size: .; J: TRBJ2-2; V: TRBV7-2; D: .; length: 13; CDR3: CASSPIIAGELFF; DNA: TGTGCCAGCAGCCCTATAATCGCCGGGGAGCTGTTTTTT
size: .; J: TRBJ2-1; V: TRBV7-2; D: TRBD1; length: 17; CDR3: CASSPRDRSTLYNEQFF; DNA: TGTGCCAGCAGCCCTAGGGACAGATCGACTCTTTACAATGAGCAGTTCTTC
size: few; J: TRBJ2-1; V: TRBV11-2; D: TRBD1; length: 15; CDR3: CASSPRQGAYNEQFF; DNA: TGTGCCAGCAGCCCCCGACAGGGGGCGTACAATGAGCAGTTCTTC
size: .; J: TRBJ2-5; V: TRBV14; D: .; length: 14; CDR3: CASRPGSGGETQYF; DNA: TGTGCCAGCCGTCCGGGCAGCGGTGGGGAGACCCAGTACTTC
size: .; J: TRBJ1-2; V: TRBV5-5; D: TRBD1; length: 16; CDR3: CASSLEWTGHNYGYTF; DNA: TGTGCCAGCAGCTTGGAATGGACAGGACATAACTATGGCTACACCTTC
size: .; J: TRBJ2-6; V: TRBV30; D: .; length: 15; CDR3: CAWSVSHAGANVLTF; DNA: TGTGCCTGGAGTGTAAGCCACGCTGGGGCCAACGTCCTGACTTTC
size: .; J: TRBJ1-4; V: TRBV28; D: .; length: 12; CDR3: CASSAFNEKLFF; DNA: TGTGCCAGCAGTGCCTTTAATGAAAAACTGTTTTTT
size: .; J: TRBJ1-4; V: TRBV9; D: .; length: 14; CDR3: CASSLQIRDEKLFF; DNA: TGTGCCAGCAGCCTCCAAATCCGCGATGAAAAACTGTTTTTT
size: .; J: TRBJ2-4; V: TRBV21-1; D: .; length: 17; CDR3: CASSTPGQGGPKNIQYF; DNA: TGTGCCAGCAGCACCCCCGGACAGGGAGGACCCAAAAACATTCAGTACTTC
size: .; J: TRBJ2-7; V: TRBV2; D: .; length: 10; CDR3: CASAKDEQYF; DNA: TGTGCCTCAGCCAAAGACGAGCAGTACTTC
size: .; J: TRBJ2-2; V: TRBV15; D: TRBD1; length: 15; CDR3: CATSRGGQGSGELFF; DNA: TGTGCCACCAGCAGGGGAGGACAGGGGTCAGGGGAGCTGTTTTTT
size: few; J: TRBJ2-7; V: TRBV30; D: .; length: 12; CDR3: CAWSLKKGEQYF; DNA: TGTGCCTGGAGTTTAAAAAAGGGGGAACAGTACTTC
size: few; J: TRBJ1-3; V: TRBV19; D: .; length: 14; CDR3: CASSSWGDGNTIYF; DNA: TGTGCCAGTAGTTCGTGGGGAGATGGAAACACCATATATTTT
size: .; J: TRBJ1-1; V: TRBV12-5; D: TRBD1; length: 14; CDR3: CASGEGTGNTEAFF; DNA: TGTGCTAGTGGTGAAGGGACAGGGAACACTGAAGCTTTCTTT
size: .; J: TRBJ2-7; V: TRBV11-2; D: TRBD1; length: 14; CDR3: CASSLAGQGYEQYF; DNA: TGTGCCAGCAGCTTAGCGGGACAGGGCTACGAGCAGTACTTC
size: medium-sized; J: TRBJ2-2; V: TRBV28; D: TRBD1; length: 15; CDR3: CASSLTGGAAGELFF; DNA: TGTGCCAGCAGTTTGACAGGGGGCGCGGCCGGGGAGCTGTTTTTT
size: few; J: TRBJ2-2; V: TRBV7-9; D: TRBD2; length: 15; CDR3: CASSSGSGNTGELFF; DNA: TGTGCCAGCAGTAGCGGGAGTGGAAACACCGGGGAGCTGTTTTTT
size: few; J: TRBJ1-2; V: TRBV27; D: TRBD1; length: 14; CDR3: CASSFRGPEYGYTF; DNA: TGTGCCAGCAGTTTTAGGGGGCCGGAGTATGGCTACACCTTC
size: once; J: TRBJ2-7; V: TRBV6-1; D: .; length: 10; CDR3: CASSEVGVYF; DNA: TGTGCCAGCAGTGAAGTCGGTGTTTACTTC
size: few; J: TRBJ2-7; V: TRBV11-2; D: .; length: 15; CDR3: CASSLFLGSSYEQYF; DNA: TGTGCCAGCAGCTTATTCCTGGGAAGCTCCTACGAGCAGTACTTC
size: few; J: TRBJ2-5; V: TRBV11-2; D: TRBD2; length: 15; CDR3: CASSPGLAGQETQYF; DNA: TGTGCCAGCAGCCCTGGACTAGCGGGGCAAGAGACCCAGTACTTC
size: few; J: TRBJ1-2; V: TRBV28; D: TRBD1; length: 14; CDR3: CASSVTGETKGYTF; DNA: TGTGCCAGCAGTGTGACAGGGGAAACGAAAGGCTACACCTTC
size: many; J: TRBJ2-7; V: TRBV11-2; D: TRBD2; length: 15; CDR3: CASSLAGSGAYEQYF; DNA: TGTGCCAGCAGCTTAGCCGGTAGCGGGGCCTACGAGCAGTACTTC
size: .; J: TRBJ2-7; V: TRBV23-1; D: .; length: 15; CDR3: CARHSVDFLYYEQYF; DNA: TGCGCCAGACATTCGGTCGACTTCCTTTATTACGAGCAGTACTTC
size: .; J: TRBJ1-4; V: TRBV7-9; D: .; length: 15; CDR3: CASSPAGGRDEKLFF; DNA: TGTGCCAGCAGCCCCGCGGGGGGGCGCGACGAAAAACTGTTTTTT
size: .; J: TRBJ1-3; V: TRBV4-1; D: .; length: 19; CDR3: CASSHARFPPHSSGNTIYF; DNA: TGCGCCAGCAGCCACGCCCGCTTCCCCCCCCATTCTTCTGGAAACACCATATATTTT
size: few; J: TRBJ2-3; V: TRBV30; D: .; length: 15; CDR3: CAWSYGTFGSATQYF; DNA: TGTGCCTGGAGTTACGGGACTTTTGGTTCAGCTACGCAGTATTTT
size: few; J: TRBJ2-4; V: TRBV15; D: .; length: 15; CDR3: CATSTRVVAKNIQYF; DNA: TGTGCCACCAGTACCAGGGTAGTGGCCAAAAACATTCAGTACTTC
size: .; J: TRBJ1-1; V: TRBV25-1; D: TRBD1; length: 16; CDR3: CASSEEGRTGWTEAFF; DNA: TGTGCCAGCAGTGAAGAGGGGCGGACAGGGTGGACTGAAGCTTTCTTT
size: medium-sized; J: TRBJ2-4; V: TRBV5-1; D: .; length: 15; CDR3: CASSLGTLAKNIQYF; DNA: TGCGCCAGCAGCTTGGGTACCCTAGCCAAAAACATTCAGTACTTC
size: .; J: TRBJ2-6; V: TRBV7-3; D: .; length: 16; CDR3: CASSLYRSSGANVLTF; DNA: TGTGCCAGCAGCCTGTACCGGAGCTCTGGGGCCAACGTCCTGACTTTC